This T cell receptor (beta chain) was found in a study of cytomegalovirus exposure and HLA in healthy donors. Notes on the study in general: According to a later analysis, donors in an Asian-associated ancestry cluster reportedly had fewer N-insertions than the approximately 670-donor mean.

The sample holds a few counts of this clone. Antigen: not known. PCR primers comprised 60 Vbeta and 13 Jbeta primers. This table comes from immunoSEQ multiplex PCR, and its TCRdb copy is limited to in-frame clones, with some not included. This sample yields under 150,000 clones, of which roughly 79% are seen a single time; around 3% belongs to the top ten. All donors participated as healthy donors of bone marrow. The germline CDR1 and CDR2 sequences are ENHRY and SYGVKD. The CDR3 runs 14 residues. The V gene end was trimmed by 0 bases and the J gene end by 6 bases; junction bases not matched to a gene: 2.

This chain uses TRBV10-3 with TRBJ1-1; 9 positions match TRBD1. Sequencing input: PBMCs. The sequence was collected from a boy aged 2 to 10 in good health and CMV-seronegative. CDR3 DNA sequence: TGTGCCATCAGTGAGTCGGGACAGGGCGCTGAAGCTTTCTTT. It encodes CAISESGQGAEAFF.